Given below is one TCR beta chain in context. Every bit of the isolated RNA underwent reverse transcription, so sequencing read expressed TCRB transcripts. The protocol was immunoSEQ multiplex PCR, while the TCRdb copy is restricted to in-frame clones and leaves out a portion. Of about 330,000 clones in the sample, approximately 10% were seen once. This sample is drawn from a study of beta chain features in type 1 diabetes. Looked up from germline, CDR1 is SGHTA and CDR2 is FQGNSA. V gave up 5 bases and J gave up 2 bases; unmatched junction bases: 6. This CDR3 has 14 residues. The V gene is TRBV7-2, the J gene TRBJ2-7, with 7 bases lining up with TRBD1. The sequenced sample was naive CD4+ T cells from blood. The TCR originated in a woman in her 30s in good health. This CDR3 is CASSLTTGTYEQYF. The CDR3 nucleotides are TGTGCCAGCAGCCTTACGACAGGGACCTACGAGCAGTACTTC.